These 5 T cell receptor beta chains share one sample of origin, sequenced in a study of radiotherapy plus CTLA-4 blockade in lung cancer. Here immunoSEQ multiplex PCR was the method, and the copy in TCRdb shows in-frame clones only, minus some. The table has about 23,000 clones, about two thirds seen once; the top ten hold 2.5% to 3.5%. The material was peripheral blood, obtained from a patient treated with radiotherapy plus ipilimumab. The receptors derive from a human donor with non-small cell lung cancer whose response to radiotherapy plus ipilimumab could not be evaluated.

This clone has more than one count but fewer than ten. The genes are TRBV27 and TRBJ2-1; a possible D gene is TRBD1 (6 bases). Trimming stripped 5 bases from V and 2 bases from J, with 13 bases between. CDR3 length equals 15 residues. Looked up from germline, CDR1 is MNHEY and CDR2 is SMNVEV (reference sequence). CDR3 sequence: CASSPLRDTYNEQFF. The CDR3 DNA follows: TGTGCCAGCAGTCCCCTCCGGGACACCTACAATGAGCAGTTCTTC.

This clone has only a few counts. The genes are TRBV19 and TRBJ1-3, with D uncertain. CDR1 is LNHDA, CDR2 SQIVND, per germline (reference sequence). The V gene lost 8 bases and the J gene lost 0 bases, with 17 bases spanning the gap. This CDR3 has 16 amino acids. The CDR3 bases are TGTGCCAGTTGGGGAGGAGGTTCGAGCTCTGGAAACACCATATATTTT. Its translation is CASWGGGSSSGNTIYF.

This clone has only a few counts. The V gene is TRBV7-9, the J gene TRBJ2-2, with 7 positions matching TRBD2. The CDR3 runs 17 residues. The V gene's germline CDR1 is SEHNR and CDR2 FQNEAQ (reference sequence). The junction had 13 bases not matched to a gene; V was cut back by 8 bases and J by 1 base. This CDR3 is CASPPSLAGMNTGELFF. DNA of the CDR3: TGTGCCAGCCCCCCGTCTTTAGCGGGTATGAACACCGGGGAGCTGTTTTTT.

This chain joins TRBV9 and TRBJ1-2; D may be TRBD1 (6 bases). Germline V CDR1 and CDR2: SGDLS, YYNGEE. Trimming left V 3 bases short and J 4 bases short, with 13 bases between. This CDR3 spans 14 amino acids. The CDR3 DNA reads TGTGCCAGCAGCGCCGGGGGGGACATCTATGGCTACACCTTC. This encodes CASSAGGDIYGYTF.

The genes are TRBV28 and TRBJ1-2; TRBD1 aligns across 7 bases. Unmatched junction bases numbered 11, after V lost 6 bases and J lost 4 bases. The length of the CDR3 is 15 residues. Germline V gives CDR1 MDHEN, CDR2 SYDVKM. CDR3 coding DNA: TGTGCCAGCAGCCAACACGACAGGGAAGGCTATGGCTACACCTTC. The encoded protein is CASSQHDREGYGYTF.